This T cell receptor beta chain was identified during a study of T cells in women clearing cervical HPV infection. At the level of the study: Blood came at first lesion visit for cases, post-clearance for controls.

All participants had a single incident cervical HPV16 infection, and prevalent HPV16 infections were excluded. MY09/MY11 PCR detected cervical HPV DNA; dot-blot assigned genotypes. The CDR3 has 15 residues. Germline V gives CDR1 SGHVS, CDR2 FQNEAQ. V was clipped by 5 bases and J by 2 bases, with 13 bases between them. Worth noting for this clone: Its antigen is unidentified. From the germline J gene comes the end of the CDR3, since the read stops 3 residues before it. The same CDR3 is also encoded by other DNA sequences in this sample.

Some clones are missing from TCRdb's copy, which holds only in-frame ones; the method was immunoSEQ multiplex PCR. This sample carries roughly 20,000 clones, with approximately 5.6% going to the ten biggest clones. Study-wide results and limits: Controls had more TRBV6-7 (0.16%) than cases (approximately 0.11%).

The specimen sequenced was blood buffy coat. This sequence was found in a woman between 18 and 70 years old with a cervical HPV16 infection that either progressed to CIN3+ or cleared (not recorded which). This sequence joins TRBV7-8 and TRBJ1-3, with D tentatively TRBD1 (6 bases). The CDR3 protein is CASSPTGSPGNTIYF. CDR3 DNA (partial): TGTGCCAGCAGCCCCACAGGGTCCCCTGGAAACACC.